Listed below are T cell receptor beta chains from one sample, sequenced in a study of cytomegalovirus exposure and HLA in healthy donors. Profiled with immunoSEQ multiplex PCR; TCRdb holds only in-frame clones, not every one. Of 300,000 to 450,000 clones listed, just over 85% were seen once; the top ten hold 0.83%. The specimen sequenced was PBMCs. The receptors stem from a woman between 18 and 29 years old in good health and CMV-seronegative. Each CDR3 is given with its conserved first and last residue. Each record gives: D gene, V gene, J gene, CDR3 protein. A D gene is named only where the DNA matches it firmly.

D: TRBD1; V: TRBV9; J: TRBJ2-1; CDR3: CASSGGTGGDYNEQFF
D: TRBD2; V: TRBV5-1; J: TRBJ2-1; CDR3: CASSQAGGSYNEQFF
D: TRBD2; V: TRBV2; J: TRBJ2-1; CDR3: CARRGTSLRGEQFF
D: NA; V: TRBV28; J: TRBJ1-5; CDR3: CAIREAGNQPQHF
D: NA; V: TRBV30; J: TRBJ1-3; CDR3: CAWSSGLGSGNTIYF
D: TRBD2; V: TRBV7-9; J: TRBJ2-1; CDR3: CASSYPGTSGRNEQFF
D: NA; V: TRBV13; J: TRBJ1-1; CDR3: CASSLSRAEAFF
D: NA; V: TRBV19; J: TRBJ2-7; CDR3: CASSAKEHYEQYF
D: TRBD1; V: TRBV28; J: TRBJ1-2; CDR3: CASRGTRDSFTGYTF
D: NA; V: TRBV5-6; J: TRBJ2-7; CDR3: CASSYTGQFYEQYF
D: NA; V: TRBV6-1; J: TRBJ1-5; CDR3: CASAPVNSNQPQHF
D: NA; V: TRBV6-6; J: TRBJ2-7; CDR3: CASRDTDRPGEQYF
D: TRBD2; V: TRBV7-2; J: TRBJ2-5; CDR3: CASSPVGAGVVETQYF
D: NA; V: TRBV9; J: TRBJ2-1; CDR3: CASSSGRGVSYNEQFF
D: NA; V: TRBV30; J: TRBJ1-5; CDR3: CAWSVENSNQPQHF
D: TRBD2; V: TRBV6-1; J: TRBJ2-3; CDR3: CASSEQSGRTDTQYF
D: NA; V: TRBV27; J: TRBJ1-5; CDR3: CASSLLGPNQPQHF
D: NA; V: TRBV11-3; J: TRBJ1-1; CDR3: CASSLVQGTEAFF
D: NA; V: TRBV2; J: TRBJ1-5; CDR3: CASSETGGNQPQHF
D: TRBD1; V: TRBV6-1; J: TRBJ1-4; CDR3: CASSPWTGGSEKLFF
D: TRBD2; V: TRBV6-5; J: TRBJ2-7; CDR3: CASSREGSYEQYF
D: NA; V: TRBV7-9; J: TRBJ2-7; CDR3: CASSRDYEQYF
D: TRBD1; V: TRBV5-1; J: TRBJ1-4; CDR3: CASSSDRVKLFF
D: TRBD2; V: TRBV15; J: TRBJ2-7; CDR3: CATSRHTLRGGGRNEQYF
D: TRBD1; V: TRBV7-6; J: TRBJ2-1; CDR3: CASSLTGGTYNEQFF
D: NA; V: TRBV28; J: TRBJ1-6; CDR3: CASSVLSGNSPLHF
D: NA; V: TRBV28; J: TRBJ1-5; CDR3: CASSPQDSYSNQPQHF
D: NA; V: TRBV6-1; J: TRBJ1-6; CDR3: CASSDFPGGNSPLHF
D: NA; V: TRBV19; J: TRBJ2-1; CDR3: CASSHLNEQFF
D: TRBD2; V: TRBV5-1; J: TRBJ2-3; CDR3: CASSWGLAGSTDTQYF
D: NA; V: TRBV27; J: TRBJ1-6; CDR3: CASSLSRAGGTSPLHF
D: NA; V: TRBV2; J: TRBJ2-7; CDR3: CASSENSRVDEQYF
D: TRBD2; V: TRBV7-2; J: TRBJ2-7; CDR3: CASSPSGLASYEQYF
D: TRBD1; V: TRBV27; J: TRBJ1-1; CDR3: CASSFSRGLEAEAFF
D: TRBD1; V: TRBV7-8; J: TRBJ1-2; CDR3: CASSLVQGAWAYGYTF
D: NA; V: TRBV7-9; J: TRBJ1-1; CDR3: CASSFSLNTEAFF
D: NA; V: TRBV9; J: TRBJ2-7; CDR3: CASSAVGGPPYEQYF
D: NA; V: TRBV19; J: TRBJ1-4; CDR3: CASSMAPGHTNEKLFF
D: NA; V: TRBV13; J: TRBJ2-7; CDR3: CASSLGVNYEQYF
D: TRBD1; V: TRBV2; J: TRBJ1-4; CDR3: CASSGTGFEKLFF
D: TRBD2; V: TRBV28; J: TRBJ2-7; CDR3: CASKVGGEVDEQYF
D: NA; V: TRBV5-1; J: TRBJ1-1; CDR3: CASSPEASTEAFF
D: NA; V: TRBV27; J: TRBJ1-1; CDR3: CASSLYGEAFF
D: TRBD1; V: TRBV29-1; J: TRBJ1-1; CDR3: CSVYRGLEAEAFF
D: NA; V: TRBV4-1; J: TRBJ1-1; CDR3: CASSQSFGYTEAFF
D: TRBD1; V: TRBV5-1; J: TRBJ2-7; CDR3: CASSPRQGTTYEQYF
D: TRBD1; V: TRBV18; J: TRBJ1-4; CDR3: CASSPGQGAEKLFF
D: NA; V: TRBV11-3; J: TRBJ2-3; CDR3: CASSYRTSTDTQYF
D: NA; V: TRBV27; J: TRBJ2-2; CDR3: CASSLWAGIATGELFF
D: TRBD2; V: TRBV9; J: TRBJ2-1; CDR3: CASNLAGAGEQFF
D: NA; V: TRBV5-3; J: TRBJ2-7; CDR3: CARSWYFTVGQYF
D: TRBD2; V: TRBV6-4; J: TRBJ2-1; CDR3: CASSDSIAGGPGFF
D: NA; V: TRBV7-2; J: TRBJ1-3; CDR3: CASSLNHRTSGNTIYF